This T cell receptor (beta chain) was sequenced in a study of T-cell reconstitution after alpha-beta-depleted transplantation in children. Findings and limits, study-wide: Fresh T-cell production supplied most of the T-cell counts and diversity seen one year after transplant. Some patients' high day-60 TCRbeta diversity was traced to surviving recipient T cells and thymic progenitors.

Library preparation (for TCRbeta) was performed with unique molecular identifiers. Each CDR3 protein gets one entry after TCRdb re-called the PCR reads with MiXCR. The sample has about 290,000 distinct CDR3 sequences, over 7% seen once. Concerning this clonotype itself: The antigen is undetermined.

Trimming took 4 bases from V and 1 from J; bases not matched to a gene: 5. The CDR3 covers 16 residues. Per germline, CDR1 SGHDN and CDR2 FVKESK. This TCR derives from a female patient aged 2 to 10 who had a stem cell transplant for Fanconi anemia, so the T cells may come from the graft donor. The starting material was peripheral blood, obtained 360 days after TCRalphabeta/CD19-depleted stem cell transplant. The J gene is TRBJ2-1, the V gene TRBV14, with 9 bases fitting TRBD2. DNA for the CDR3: TGTGCCAGCAGCCGGGGACTAGCAGTGTCCTACAATGAGCAGTTCTTC. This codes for CASSRGLAVSYNEQFF.